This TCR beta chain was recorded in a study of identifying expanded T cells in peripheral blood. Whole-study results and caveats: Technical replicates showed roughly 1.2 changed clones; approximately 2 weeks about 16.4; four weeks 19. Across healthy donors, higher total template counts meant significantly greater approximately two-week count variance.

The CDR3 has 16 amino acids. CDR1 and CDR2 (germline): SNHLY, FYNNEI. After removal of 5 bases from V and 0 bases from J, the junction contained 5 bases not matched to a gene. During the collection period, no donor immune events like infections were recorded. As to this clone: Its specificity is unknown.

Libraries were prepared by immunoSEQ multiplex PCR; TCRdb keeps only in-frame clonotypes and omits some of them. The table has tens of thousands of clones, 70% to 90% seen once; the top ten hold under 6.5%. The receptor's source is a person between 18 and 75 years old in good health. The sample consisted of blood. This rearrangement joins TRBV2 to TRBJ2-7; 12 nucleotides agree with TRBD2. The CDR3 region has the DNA TGTGCCAGCAGTCGACGGGGACTAGCGGGCTCCTACGAGCAGTACTTC. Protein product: CASSRRGLAGSYEQYF.